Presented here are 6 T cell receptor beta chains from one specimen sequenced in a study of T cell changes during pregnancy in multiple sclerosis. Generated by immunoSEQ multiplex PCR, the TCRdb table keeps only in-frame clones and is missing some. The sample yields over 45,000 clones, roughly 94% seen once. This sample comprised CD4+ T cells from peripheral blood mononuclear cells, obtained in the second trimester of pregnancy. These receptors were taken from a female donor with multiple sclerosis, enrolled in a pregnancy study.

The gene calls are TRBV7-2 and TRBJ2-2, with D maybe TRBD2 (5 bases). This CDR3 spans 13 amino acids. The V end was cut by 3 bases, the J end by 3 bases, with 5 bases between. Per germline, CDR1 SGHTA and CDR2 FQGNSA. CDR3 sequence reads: CASSLEDTGELFF. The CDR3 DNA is TGTGCCAGCAGCTTGGAGGACACCGGGGAGCTGTTTTTT.

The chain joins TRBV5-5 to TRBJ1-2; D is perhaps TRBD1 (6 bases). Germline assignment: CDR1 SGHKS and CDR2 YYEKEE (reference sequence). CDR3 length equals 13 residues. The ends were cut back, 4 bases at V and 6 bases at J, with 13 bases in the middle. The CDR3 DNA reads TGTGCCAGCAGCCCCCAGGGGCCCCATGGCTACACCTTC. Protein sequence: CASSPQGPHGYTF.

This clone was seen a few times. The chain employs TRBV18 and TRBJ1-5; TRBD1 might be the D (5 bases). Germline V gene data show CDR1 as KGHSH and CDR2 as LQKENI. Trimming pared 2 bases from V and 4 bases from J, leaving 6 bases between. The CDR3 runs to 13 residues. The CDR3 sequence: CASSPTGNQPQHF. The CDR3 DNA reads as TGTGCCAGCTCACCAACAGGAAATCAGCCCCAGCATTTT.

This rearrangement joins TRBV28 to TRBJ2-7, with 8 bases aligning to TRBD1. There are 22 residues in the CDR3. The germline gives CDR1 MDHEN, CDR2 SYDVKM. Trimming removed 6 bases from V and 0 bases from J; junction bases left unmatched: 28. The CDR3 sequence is CASSLWGGRDRNTAFPSYEQYF. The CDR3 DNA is TGTGCCAGCAGCCTTTGGGGCGGGCGGGACAGGAACACCGCCTTCCCCTCCTACGAGCAGTACTTC.

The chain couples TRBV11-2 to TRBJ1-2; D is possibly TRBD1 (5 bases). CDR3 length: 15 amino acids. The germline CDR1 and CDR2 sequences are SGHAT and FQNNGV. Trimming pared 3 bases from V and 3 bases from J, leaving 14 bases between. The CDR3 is CASSFRRGADYGYTF. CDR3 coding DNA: TGTGCCAGCAGCTTCAGGAGGGGAGCGGACTATGGCTACACCTTC.

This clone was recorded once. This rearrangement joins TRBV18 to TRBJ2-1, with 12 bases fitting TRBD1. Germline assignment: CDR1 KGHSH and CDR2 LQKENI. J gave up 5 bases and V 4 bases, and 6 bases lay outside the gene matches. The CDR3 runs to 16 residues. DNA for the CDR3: TGTGCCAGCTCACTGGGGACAGGGGGCACTCACAATGAGCAGTTCTTC. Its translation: CASSLGTGGTHNEQFF.